This TCR beta chain was identified in a study of T-cell memory formation after mild COVID-19. MiXCR, applied by TCRdb to the 5' RACE reads, yields one record per CDR3 protein. The table has approximately 390,000 distinct CDR3 sequences, about 16% seen once; the top ten hold roughly 21%. The specimen was PBMCs or a T cell subset sorted from them (not recorded which). The sequence derives from a man aged 18 to 30 who had mild COVID-19 (a few samples of this study predate the infection). Cell type and time point are not known.

The CDR3: CASSGTASSYNSPLHF. The DNA of the CDR3 is TGTGCCAGCTCCGGGACTGCGAGCTCCTATAATTCACCCCTCCACTTT. The chain employs TRBV18 and TRBJ1-6; tentatively, D is TRBD1 (5 bases). V lost 6 bases, J lost 0 bases, and 12 bases lay in between. The germline CDR1 and CDR2 sequences are KGHSH and LQKENI. This CDR3 spans 16 amino acids.